The 23 T cell receptor beta chains in this list originate from one sample, sequenced in a study of type 1 regulatory T cells. A single record per CDR3 protein comes from TCRdb applying MiXCR to the reads. The sample records under 85,000 distinct CDR3 sequences, roughly 50% being singletons. For these TCRs, the target antigens are not known. The source material was cultured non-Tr1 T cells, either the whole culture or a sorted T cell fraction (not recorded which). The receptors shown here come from a human donor in good health.

This clonotype has a single count. The chain employs TRBV12-3 or TRBV12-4 and TRBJ2-2; 9 bases fit TRBD2. The junction had 10 bases not matched to a gene; V was cut back by 6 bases and J by 5 bases. The CDR3 length is 16 residues. The chain's CDR3 is CASSPGMRGGTGELFF. CDR3 coding DNA: TGTGCCAGCAGCCCGGGTATGCGGGGGGGAACCGGGGAGCTGTTTTTT.

The chain combines TRBV4-2 with TRBJ2-7, with TRBD2 matching over 8 bases. V was pared by 1 base and J by 2 bases, with 4 bases of the junction left unmatched. The CDR3 sequence is 15 residues long. Per germline, CDR1 LGHNA and CDR2 YNFKEQ. The CDR3: CASSQAERGPYEQYF. For the CDR3, the DNA is TGTGCCAGCAGCCAAGCGGAGCGGGGGCCCTACGAGCAGTACTTC.

CDR3 coding DNA: TGCGCCAGCCGGACAGGGAACTACGAGCAGTACTTC. Translated, it gives CASRTGNYEQYF. V gene TRBV5-1 combines with J gene TRBJ2-7, with 8 bases aligning to TRBD1. The V and J ends lost 7 bases and 3 bases, in that order; junction bases with no gene match: 3. CDR1 and CDR2 (germline): SGHRS, YFSETQ. The CDR3 is 12 amino acids.

Comment on this clonotype: A read error may explain this, as a much larger clone is one base away. The gene calls are TRBV3-1 and TRBJ2-7; D might be TRBD2 (6 bases). CDR1 LGHDT and CDR2 YNNKEL come from the germline V gene (reference sequence). CDR3 length equals 13 residues. The CDR3: CASSRRMRDEQCF. The CDR3 nucleotides are TGTGCCAGCAGCAGACGAATGCGGGACGAGCAGTGCTTC.

The chain employs TRBV7-2 and TRBJ2-2; 11 nucleotides align to TRBD1. V dropped 3 bases and J dropped 7; count of bases not matched to a gene: 4. The germline CDR1 and CDR2 sequences are SGHTA and FQGNSA. The CDR3 has 15 amino acids. The CDR3 protein is CASSFRDRGVGELFF. The CDR3 nucleotides read TGTGCCAGCAGCTTTAGGGACAGGGGGGTCGGGGAGCTGTTTTTT.

The CDR3 loop is CASSLVLAGDLTDTQYF. The DNA of the CDR3 is TGTGCCAGCAGTTTAGTCCTAGCGGGGGATCTCACAGATACGCAGTATTTT. V gene TRBV12-3 or TRBV12-4 combines with J gene TRBJ2-3; 10 positions agree with TRBD2. The CDR3 loop spans 17 amino acids. V was clipped by 1 base and J by 2 bases; unmatched bases: 6.

This rearrangement joins TRBV20-1 to TRBJ2-7, with D maybe TRBD2 (5 bases). Looked up from germline, CDR1 is DFQATT and CDR2 is SNEGSKA (reference sequence). The CDR3 length is 15 residues. V was clipped by 5 bases and J by 0 bases, with 17 bases between them. CDR3 sequence reads: CSAADGGRSSYEQYF. The DNA of the CDR3 is TGCAGTGCTGCGGACGGAGGACGGAGCTCCTACGAGCAGTACTTC.

V usage is TRBV20-1 and J usage is TRBJ2-3; 7 nucleotides match TRBD2. Germline V gives CDR1 DFQATT, CDR2 SNEGSKA (reference sequence). After removal of 1 base from V and 0 bases from J, the junction contained 1 base not matched to a gene. The CDR3 runs to 14 residues. Here the CDR3 reads CSARGGGSTDTQYF. In DNA form, the CDR3 reads TGCAGTGCTAGAGGGGGGGGGAGCACAGATACGCAGTATTTT.

A note on this clonotype: Germline and junction disagree at one end, which may indicate a read error. The chain employs TRBV5-1 and TRBJ2-7; TRBD2 aligns across 11 bases. The CDR3 length is 15 residues. Germline V gene sequence: CDR1 SGHRS, CDR2 YFSETQ. CDR3 residues: CVSSLDGLAGTKQYF. The CDR3 DNA follows: TGCGTCAGCAGCTTGGACGGACTAGCGGGTACGAAGCAGTACTTC.

The rearrangement joins TRBV20-1 to TRBJ2-7; a possible D gene is TRBD1 (5 bases). CDR3 length equals 12 residues. The V and J ends lost 6 bases and 1 base respectively, with 10 bases between them. CDR1 and CDR2 (germline): DFQATT, SNEGSKA (reference sequence). Here the CDR3 DNA reads TGCAGTGCGCAAAGGGGATCCTACGAGCAGTACTTC. Its translation is CSAQRGSYEQYF.

The CDR3 DNA follows: TGTGCCAGCAGCTTGGGGACGGGACAGGTACACATTCAGTACTTC. Translation: CASSLGTGQVHIQYF. The V call is TRBV7-9, the J call TRBJ2-4; 8 bases align to TRBD1. The germline V gene has CDR1 SEHNR and CDR2 FQNEAQ (reference sequence). CDR3 size: 15 residues. V shed 3 bases and J 8 bases; nucleotides not matched to a gene: 9. Full variable domain (outside the CDR3, taken from reference TRBV7-9 and TRBJ2-4): DTGVSQNPRHKITKRGQNVTFRCDPISEHNRLYWYRQTLGQGPEFLTYFQNEAQLEKSRLLSDRFSAERPKGSFSTLEIQRTEQGDSAMYLCASSLGTGQVHIQYFGAGTRLSVL.

This chain connects TRBV5-1 to TRBJ1-1, with 9 nucleotides matching TRBD1. The CDR3 has 14 amino acids. V shed 4 bases, J shed 4 bases, and the junction held 5 bases outside the gene matches. CDR1 and CDR2 (germline): SGHRS, YFSETQ. The CDR3 sequence is CASSPGTGTTEAFF. In DNA, the CDR3 is TGCGCCAGCAGCCCCGGGACAGGGACCACTGAAGCTTTCTTT.

The CDR3 DNA follows: TGCGCCAGCAGCCAAGAACACAGGGACTCACCCCTCCACTTT. Its translation: CASSQEHRDSPLHF. V and J are TRBV4-3 and TRBJ1-6; a possible D gene is TRBD1 (6 bases). The germline gives CDR1 LGHNA, CDR2 YSLEER. This CDR3 contains 14 residues. V lost 0 bases and J 10 bases, leaving 10 bases between the germline ends.

V is TRBV20-1 and J is TRBJ2-1, with D tentatively TRBD2 (7 bases). The CDR3 is made up of 15 amino acids. V lost 6 bases and J lost 3, with 18 bases in between. CDR1 is DFQATT and CDR2 is SNEGSKA in the germline V gene (reference sequence). The CDR3 here is CSARGGDVGYNEQFF. Written as DNA, the CDR3 is TGCAGTGCACGAGGGGGGGACGTCGGCTACAATGAGCAGTTCTTC.

This clonotype was counted only a few times. This chain connects TRBV12-3 or TRBV12-4 to TRBJ2-1; D ambiguous. Trimming removed 5 bases from V and 6 bases from J, with 8 bases in between. The CDR3 is 12 amino acids. The CDR3 loop is CASSLNINEQFF. The CDR3 DNA reads TGTGCCAGCAGTCTCAACATCAATGAGCAGTTCTTC.

This clonotype appeared a single time. The chain has TRBV6-2 or TRBV6-3 and TRBJ2-1; 10 bases align to TRBD2. V was pared by 7 bases and J by 9 bases, with 12 bases of the junction left unmatched. Germline assignment: CDR1 MNHEY and CDR2 SVGEGT. CDR3 size: 15 residues. The CDR3: CASTLFSGGASEQFF. Here the CDR3 DNA reads TGTGCCAGCACCCTGTTCAGCGGGGGGGCCTCTGAGCAGTTCTTC.

J is TRBJ2-7 and V is TRBV20-1; D is perhaps TRBD1 (6 bases). Between the trimmed V and J ends, which lost 3 bases and 6 bases, there was a span of 18 bases. Germline V lookup: CDR1 DFQATT, CDR2 SNEGSKA (reference sequence). This CDR3 has 14 amino acids. The chain's CDR3 is CSASDTGQFREQYF. DNA for the CDR3: TGCAGTGCTAGCGACACAGGACAGTTCCGCGAGCAGTACTTC.

The chain uses TRBV15 and TRBJ2-3, with D unresolved. The CDR3 has 13 residues. With 0 bases removed from V and 5 bases from J, the gap between germline ends came to 6 bases. The germline V gene has CDR1 LNHNV and CDR2 YYDKDF (reference sequence). The CDR3 here is CATSRDPQDTQYF. CDR3 coding DNA: TGTGCCACCAGCAGAGATCCCCAAGATACGCAGTATTTT.

This clonotype turned up a few times. J is TRBJ2-3 and V is TRBV3-1; D remains ambiguous. Germline CDR1 LGHDT, CDR2 YNNKEL (reference sequence). The CDR3 runs 15 residues. The ends were cut back, 2 bases at V and 6 bases at J, with 15 bases in the middle. DNA of the CDR3: TGTGCCAGCAGCCAAAAACTCGGTCGTGTCGATACGCAGTATTTT. It is translated as CASSQKLGRVDTQYF.

This sequence joins TRBV5-1 and TRBJ1-1; D not certain. Trimming left V 5 bases short and J 1 base short, with 12 bases between. The CDR3 is 14 amino acids. Germline V CDR1 and CDR2: SGHRS, YFSETQ. In nucleotides, the CDR3 is TGCGCCAGCAGGCCCCACACAGCGAACACTGAAGCTTTCTTT. It codes for CASRPHTANTEAFF.

The chain is built from TRBV7-8 and TRBJ2-2, with unresolved D. The ends were cut back, 5 bases at V and 8 bases at J, with 6 bases in the middle. Germline values: CDR1 SGHVS, CDR2 FQNEAQ. This CDR3 has 11 amino acids. CDR3 bases: TGTGCCAGCAGCCCCAAGGGGGAGCTGTTTTTT. As protein: CASSPKGELFF.

A few counts support this clonotype. The rearrangement uses TRBV9 and TRBJ2-1, with a weak D call TRBD2 (5 bases). The V end lost 3 bases, the J end lost 2 bases, and 12 bases lay between the germline ends. The CDR3 spans 15 residues. The germline V gene encodes CDR1 SGDLS and CDR2 YYNGEE. CDR3 DNA sequence: TGTGCCAGCAGCGAAAACACCGGGGCCTACAATGAGCAGTTCTTC. Encoded protein: CASSENTGAYNEQFF.

The rearrangement links TRBV7-8 to TRBJ2-1, with D uncertain. Trimming took 6 bases from V and 13 from J, leaving 13 bases between them. The CDR3 is made up of 11 amino acids. Germline assignment: CDR1 SGHVS and CDR2 FQNEAQ. CDR3 sequence: CASRWAYYQFF. The CDR3 coding sequence is TGTGCCAGCAGGTGGGCTTATTACCAGTTCTTC.